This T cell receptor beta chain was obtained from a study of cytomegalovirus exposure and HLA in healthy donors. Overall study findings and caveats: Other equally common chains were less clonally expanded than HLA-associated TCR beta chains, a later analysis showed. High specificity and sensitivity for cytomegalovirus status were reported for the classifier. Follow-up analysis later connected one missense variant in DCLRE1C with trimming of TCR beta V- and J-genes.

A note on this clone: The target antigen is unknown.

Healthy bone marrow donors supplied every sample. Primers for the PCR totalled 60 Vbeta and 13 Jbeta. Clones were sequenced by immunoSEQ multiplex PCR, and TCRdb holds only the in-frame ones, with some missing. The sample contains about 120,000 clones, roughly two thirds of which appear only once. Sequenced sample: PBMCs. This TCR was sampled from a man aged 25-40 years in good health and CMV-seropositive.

The CDR3 DNA reads as TGCTCCCTTGGGGGGACAGGGGGTCCGAACACTGAAGCTTTCTTT. Its protein product is CSLGGTGGPNTEAFF. The rearrangement joins TRBV29-1 to TRBJ1-1, with 11 bases that match TRBD1. The CDR3 spans 15 residues. Germline V gene data show CDR1 as SQVTM and CDR2 as ANQGSEA.